This T cell receptor (beta chain) is drawn from a study of blood T cell repertoires in COVID-19. Study in general: The cDNA or gDNA used as material had been derived from T cells, B-cell-depleted T cells, or PBMCs.

Participants came from some 23 US areas, aged roughly 18 to 95 years. Cohort placement rested on clinical history that participants reported themselves. Losses at the gene ends were 6 bases for V and 12 bases for J; bases not matched to a gene: 11. The germline V gene encodes CDR1 MNHEY and CDR2 SMNVEV (reference sequence). The CDR3 runs to 13 residues. Using immunoSEQ multiplex PCR, the repertoire was profiled, and TCRdb retains in-frame clones only, with some absent. The sample shows 130,000 to 150,000 clones, approximately 90% of them seen only once. The receptor comes from a woman in her twenties or thirties with acute COVID-19. Sequencing used PBMCs or T cells enriched from blood (not recorded which). The chain joins TRBV27 to TRBJ1-2; 9 bases fit TRBD1. In DNA form, the CDR3 reads TGTGCCAGCAGCCCAAACGCCCGGACAGGGGACACCTTC. It specifies CASSPNARTGDTF.